The present entry profiles one T cell receptor beta chain with its context. It lacks a known antigen. The sample holds no much larger clone one base away, and base qualities are not on file. The CDR3 spans 15 residues, from the cysteine through the phenylalanine. The retained sequence is limited to the CDR3, 45 bases, with the frame set at the first base. Looking up the germline V gene yields CDR1 SNHLY and CDR2 FYNNEI. From V the trimming removes 3 bases and from J it removes 4 bases, while the gene matches leave 5 bases of the junction unaccounted for. This entry comes from a study of T cell changes during pregnancy in multiple sclerosis (dated by TCRdb to between 2018 and 2021). Regarding the research as a whole: In women with multiple sclerosis, the researchers looked at how the T cell repertoire shifted as pregnancy progressed.

Library preparation was by the immunoSEQ multiplex PCR assay. TCRdb mirrors the immuneACCESS table, restricted to in-frame sequences. Some clones are absent from its copies; in checked studies, under half trace to an unresolved V gene, and the reason for the others is unknown. This sample lists 50,000 to 60,000 clones; approximately 90% were detected once. Together, the top ten hold approximately 0.6% of the sample. This sample comprised CD4+ T cells from peripheral blood mononuclear cells, obtained in the first trimester of pregnancy. Recombination joined TRBV2 with TRBJ2-7; 11 bases in between match TRBD2. The source is a female donor with multiple sclerosis, enrolled in a pregnancy study. CDR3 protein: CASSDLAGGVYEQYF. The DNA sequence is given as TGTGCCAGCAGTGACTTAGCGGGAGGGGTATACGAGCAGTACTTC.